The rows below give T cell receptor beta chains drawn from one sample of a study of T-cell reconstitution after alpha-beta-depleted transplantation in children. One entry per CDR3 protein, called by TCRdb with MiXCR from the PCR reads. The repertoire consists of nearly 350,000 distinct CDR3 sequences, with around 15% occurring once and the leading ten covering roughly 41%. This sample comprised PBMCs, mostly from graft donor cells, obtained 360 days after TCRalphabeta/CD19-depleted stem cell transplant. These receptors originate from a male patient between 2 and 10 years old who had a stem cell transplant for acute lymphoblastic leukemia, so the T cells may come from the graft donor. CDR3s include the opening cysteine and the closing phenylalanine or tryptophan. The order of the fields is V gene, J gene, D gene, clone size, CDR3 protein, CDR3 DNA. D genes are given only for firm matches. The size of a clone is reported for some rows only, either as once, few or many, or as a class for expanded clones.

V: TRBV20-1; J: TRBJ1-6; D: TRBD1; size: NA; CDR3: CSARRPTGESSPLHF; DNA: TGCAGTGCCCGCCGACCGACAGGGGAGAGTTCACCCCTCCACTTT
V: TRBV29-1; J: TRBJ2-1; D: TRBD2; size: NA; CDR3: CSAEPGLAGGPSYNEQFF; DNA: TGCAGCGCAGAACCGGGACTAGCGGGAGGTCCATCCTACAATGAGCAGTTCTTC
V: TRBV7-8; J: TRBJ2-5; D: TRBD1; size: few; CDR3: CASGQGREETQYF; DNA: TGTGCCAGCGGACAGGGAAGGGAAGAGACCCAGTACTTC
V: TRBV10-3; J: TRBJ2-2; D: TRBD2; size: NA; CDR3: CAISESGLPGELFF; DNA: TGTGCCATCAGTGAGTCGGGACTACCCGGGGAGCTGTTTTTT
V: TRBV6-2/TRBV6-3; J: TRBJ2-3; D: TRBD1; size: NA; CDR3: CASRFESTGDASTDTQYF; DNA: TGTGCCAGCAGATTTGAATCTACAGGGGACGCTAGCACAGATACGCAGTATTTT
V: TRBV5-1; J: TRBJ1-3; D: NA; size: many; CDR3: CASRRTEGNTIYF; DNA: TGCGCCAGCCGACGGACCGAGGGAAACACCATATATTTT
V: TRBV12-3/TRBV12-4; J: TRBJ2-1; D: NA; size: many; CDR3: CASTEGVDRWHNEQFF; DNA: TGTGCCAGCACCGAAGGGGTTGACAGGTGGCACAATGAGCAGTTCTTC
V: TRBV20-1; J: TRBJ2-7; D: NA; size: many; CDR3: CSASGWDEQYF; DNA: TGCAGTGCTAGTGGATGGGACGAGCAGTACTTC
V: TRBV3-1; J: TRBJ2-5; D: TRBD2; size: NA; CDR3: CASSQWTSGRSETQYF; DNA: TGTGCCAGCAGCCAATGGACTAGCGGGAGATCAGAGACCCAGTACTTC
V: TRBV9; J: TRBJ2-2; D: NA; size: NA; CDR3: CASSATRSTGELFF; DNA: TGTGCCAGCAGCGCCACAAGGTCCACCGGGGAGCTGTTTTTT
V: TRBV28; J: TRBJ2-6; D: NA; size: many; CDR3: CASSFLNSGANVLTF; DNA: TGTGCCAGCAGTTTCCTTAACTCTGGGGCCAACGTCCTGACTTTC
V: TRBV12-3/TRBV12-4; J: TRBJ2-3; D: NA; size: NA; CDR3: CASSFKRQGETDTQYF; DNA: TGTGCCAGCAGTTTCAAGCGTCAAGGTGAGACAGATACGCAGTATTTT
V: TRBV25-1; J: TRBJ2-3; D: NA; size: many; CDR3: CASSSTSDTQYF; DNA: TGTGCCAGCAGTTCTACCTCAGATACGCAGTATTTT
V: TRBV4-3; J: TRBJ1-3; D: NA; size: few; CDR3: CASSQGGGIGNTIYF; DNA: TGCGCCAGCAGCCAAGGGGGGGGCATTGGAAACACCATATATTTT
V: TRBV11-1; J: TRBJ2-2; D: TRBD1; size: NA; CDR3: CATESRGRLSNTGELFF; DNA: TGTGCCACCGAGAGCAGGGGGCGCCTATCTAACACCGGGGAGCTGTTTTTT
V: TRBV12-3/TRBV12-4; J: TRBJ2-1; D: NA; size: many; CDR3: CASSGLRNEQFF; DNA: TGTGCCAGCAGTGGGCTGCGGAATGAGCAGTTCTTC
V: TRBV4-3; J: TRBJ1-6; D: TRBD1; size: few; CDR3: CASSRSTGTVTSPLHF; DNA: TGCGCCAGCAGCAGATCCACCGGGACAGTAACTTCACCCCTCCACTTT
V: TRBV5-6; J: TRBJ1-4; D: TRBD1; size: NA; CDR3: CASSLGVLPGQPLFF; DNA: TGTGCCAGCAGCTTGGGAGTGCTCCCGGGACAGCCTCTGTTTTTT
V: TRBV4-2; J: TRBJ1-2; D: NA; size: NA; CDR3: CASRAGIGYGYTF; DNA: TGTGCCAGCAGGGCAGGGATCGGCTATGGCTACACCTTC
V: TRBV12-3/TRBV12-4; J: TRBJ2-2; D: TRBD2; size: many; CDR3: CASRRAGGSGELFF; DNA: TGTGCCAGCAGACGAGCGGGGGGGTCAGGGGAGCTGTTTTTT
V: TRBV4-3; J: TRBJ2-1; D: TRBD2; size: many; CDR3: CASSQRGLAGEWNNEQFF; DNA: TGCGCCAGCAGCCAGAGGGGGTTAGCGGGAGAGTGGAACAATGAGCAGTTCTTC
V: TRBV5-1; J: TRBJ2-5; D: NA; size: NA; CDR3: CASSLVSAGETQYF; DNA: TGCGCCAGCAGCTTGGTATCCGCAGGAGAGACCCAGTACTTC
V: TRBV7-2; J: TRBJ2-3; D: NA; size: few; CDR3: CASSRSNADTQYF; DNA: TGTGCCAGCAGCCGGAGTAATGCAGATACGCAGTATTTT
V: TRBV12-3/TRBV12-4; J: TRBJ2-3; D: TRBD2; size: many; CDR3: CASSFVTPGTRQYF; DNA: TGTGCCAGCAGTTTCGTAACTCCCGGGACTAGACAGTATTTT
V: TRBV24-1; J: TRBJ2-1; D: NA; size: NA; CDR3: CATGGGGSYNEQFF; DNA: TGTGCCACCGGAGGGGGAGGCTCCTACAATGAGCAGTTCTTC
V: TRBV12-3/TRBV12-4; J: TRBJ2-1; D: TRBD2; size: few; CDR3: CASSSVGLPYNEQFF; DNA: TGTGCCAGCAGTTCTGTGGGACTACCCTACAATGAGCAGTTCTTC
V: TRBV5-1; J: TRBJ2-3; D: TRBD2; size: NA; CDR3: CASSLEGLEADTQYF; DNA: TGCGCCAGCAGCTTGGAGGGACTAGAGGCAGATACGCAGTATTTT
V: TRBV4-1; J: TRBJ1-5; D: TRBD1; size: few; CDR3: CASSPQVGQGNQPQHF; DNA: TGCGCCAGCAGTCCCCAGGTAGGACAGGGGAATCAGCCCCAGCATTTT
V: TRBV6-4; J: TRBJ2-4; D: NA; size: few; CDR3: CASKRDIVHRENIQYF; DNA: TGTGCCAGTAAGCGGGACATTGTCCATAGGGAAAACATTCAGTACTTC
V: TRBV20-1; J: TRBJ1-3; D: NA; size: few; CDR3: CSASPTGGRGNTIYF; DNA: TGCAGTGCTAGCCCCACGGGTGGAAGGGGAAACACCATATATTTT
V: TRBV6-1; J: TRBJ1-1; D: TRBD1; size: few; CDR3: CASSAPTGGVGNTEAFF; DNA: TGTGCCAGCAGTGCCCCTACAGGGGGCGTAGGGAACACTGAAGCTTTCTTT
V: TRBV5-1; J: TRBJ2-5; D: NA; size: few; CDR3: CASRGPGTETQYF; DNA: TGCGCCAGCAGGGGGCCAGGAACGGAGACCCAGTACTTC
V: TRBV7-9; J: TRBJ2-1; D: NA; size: NA; CDR3: CASSLAAGPDNEQFF; DNA: TGTGCCAGCAGCTTAGCGGCGGGACCCGACAATGAGCAGTTCTTC
V: TRBV4-1; J: TRBJ2-3; D: TRBD2; size: many; CDR3: CASSQDPLAAQYF; DNA: TGCGCCAGCAGCCAAGATCCCCTAGCGGCGCAGTATTTT
V: TRBV4-1; J: TRBJ2-1; D: NA; size: few; CDR3: CASSPQRDNEQFF; DNA: TGCGCCAGCAGCCCGCAGCGGGACAATGAGCAGTTCTTC
V: TRBV7-2; J: TRBJ2-7; D: NA; size: few; CDR3: CASSLRRGPYEQYF; DNA: TGTGCCAGCAGCCTCAGAAGGGGTCCTTACGAGCAGTACTTC
V: TRBV6-2/TRBV6-3; J: TRBJ1-4; D: NA; size: NA; CDR3: CASSYLRTAHEKLFF; DNA: TGTGCCAGCAGTTACCTTCGGACAGCCCACGAAAAACTGTTTTTT
V: TRBV7-2; J: TRBJ2-1; D: TRBD1; size: NA; CDR3: CASSSNRGLYNEQFF; DNA: TGTGCCAGCAGCTCGAACAGGGGGCTTTACAATGAGCAGTTCTTC
V: TRBV12-3/TRBV12-4; J: TRBJ2-7; D: NA; size: many; CDR3: CASSGGESYEQYF; DNA: TGTGCCAGCAGTGGCGGGGAGTCCTACGAGCAGTACTTC
V: TRBV19; J: TRBJ2-1; D: NA; size: NA; CDR3: CASTDRLYSHYNEQFF; DNA: TGTGCCAGTACCGACCGGCTGTATAGCCATTACAATGAGCAGTTCTTC
V: TRBV10-3; J: TRBJ1-5; D: TRBD1; size: NA; CDR3: CAISDGWDRGNNQPQHF; DNA: TGTGCCATCAGTGACGGCTGGGACAGGGGGAACAATCAGCCCCAGCATTTT
V: TRBV4-2; J: TRBJ2-7; D: TRBD2; size: NA; CDR3: CASSRLSAPGLAGGRRYEQYF; DNA: TGTGCCAGCAGCCGTTTATCAGCCCCGGGACTAGCGGGAGGGCGTAGGTACGAGCAGTACTTC
V: TRBV20-1; J: TRBJ1-1; D: TRBD1; size: once; CDR3: CSARDTGGGSFTEAFF; DNA: TGCAGTGCTAGAGATACAGGGGGAGGGAGTTTCACTGAAGCTTTCTTT
V: TRBV5-1; J: TRBJ2-2; D: NA; size: NA; CDR3: CASKIGATNTGELFF; DNA: TGCGCCAGCAAGATTGGTGCCACGAACACCGGGGAGCTGTTTTTT
V: TRBV4-3; J: TRBJ2-3; D: NA; size: NA; CDR3: CASSQDRRPTDTQYF; DNA: TGCGCCAGCAGCCAAGATAGGCGGCCCACAGATACGCAGTATTTT
V: TRBV28; J: TRBJ2-2; D: NA; size: NA; CDR3: CASSSGRVRTGELFF; DNA: TGTGCCAGCAGTTCTGGGAGAGTAAGGACCGGGGAGCTGTTTTTT
V: TRBV6-6; J: TRBJ2-1; D: NA; size: many; CDR3: CASTYLAGEQFF; DNA: TGTGCCAGTACCTACCTAGCTGGTGAGCAGTTCTTC
V: TRBV5-1; J: TRBJ2-3; D: NA; size: many; CDR3: CASSLAGRTDTQYF; DNA: TGCGCCAGCAGCCTAGCAGGGAGAACAGATACGCAGTATTTT
V: TRBV7-6; J: TRBJ2-1; D: TRBD1; size: few; CDR3: CASSEDRGNEQFF; DNA: TGTGCCAGCAGCGAGGACAGGGGCAATGAGCAGTTCTTC
V: TRBV6-2/TRBV6-3; J: TRBJ2-3; D: NA; size: few; CDR3: CASSYPPPSTDTQYF; DNA: TGTGCCAGCAGTTATCCTCCACCCTCCACAGATACGCAGTATTTT
V: TRBV5-1; J: TRBJ2-1; D: NA; size: few; CDR3: CASTPGHSPYNEQFF; DNA: TGCGCCAGCACCCCTGGGCACTCCCCCTACAATGAGCAGTTCTTC
V: TRBV4-2; J: TRBJ2-2; D: TRBD2; size: few; CDR3: CASSQEGLASTGELFF; DNA: TGTGCCAGCAGCCAAGAGGGACTAGCGAGCACCGGGGAGCTGTTTTTT
V: TRBV11-3; J: TRBJ2-3; D: NA; size: few; CDR3: CASSLDGPDTQYF; DNA: TGTGCCAGCAGCTTAGATGGACCAGATACGCAGTATTTT